This T cell receptor beta chain is from a study of metastatic and nonmetastatic thyroid tumors (dated by TCRdb to 2020 to 2022). Some background on the complete study: Repertoires were compared across peripheral blood and tumor or nodule tissue samples from malignant and benign thyroid patients.

This clone was seen ten or more times. Its binding antigen is unknown. No quality values exist for individual bases; no much larger clone is one base distant. No patient had received any treatment before thyroid surgery. The study retrospectively analysed patient clinical samples collected from about 2012 to 2018 using T-cell receptor beta sequencing. The library was produced with PCR. Sequencing relied on an Illumina HiSeq 4000. The TCR beta-chain CDR3 region of each patient was profiled by high-throughput sequencing. The original methods were these. A classifier to discriminate distant-metastatic papillary thyroid cancer patients was built from CDR3 differences across clinicopathological groups. Repertoire diversity was assessed with the Shannon index, and tumor-blood repertoire similarity with the Morisita-Horn index. TCRdb handled the public reads itself, with Q25 trimming in fastp and clone calling in MiXCR, and kept productive beta chains. TCRdb's processing, not the study's, gives the V and J calls here. This sample gives 35,000 to 50,000 clones in total; about 13% of them show up just once. The leading ten clones occupy 9.5% of the sample.

Looking up the germline V gene (reference sequence) yields CDR1 DFQATT and CDR2 SNEGSKA. The CDR3 runs 16 residues from the cysteine to the phenylalanine. The read is trimmed to its CDR3 DNA, 48 bases read in frame from base 1. V and J are trimmed by 5 bases and 8 bases, and the gene matches miss 9 bases of the junction. Overall study outcomes, separate from this receptor: In both blood and tumor samples, malignant tumors were reported to have significantly higher TCR beta diversity than benign nodules.

This TCR was sampled from a female donor with papillary thyroid cancer or a benign thyroid nodule (not recorded which). Some clones in this sample may be carry-over from other donors' samples. This chain joins TRBV20-1 to TRBJ2-1, and TRBD2 aligns with 16 junction nucleotides. The sequencing sample was made of blood. The sequenced DNA is TGCAGTGCTTCCGGGACTAGCGGGAGGGCCGGGGATGAGCAGTTCTTC. Translated, it gives CSASGTSGRAGDEQFF.